The sequence of this T cell receptor (beta chain) was determined in a study of regulatory T cells in long-lasting Graves disease. Study-wide background: The study counted Graves' disease as persistent given over 5 years of antithyroid drugs and positive TSH receptor antibodies. Regarding the study as a whole: Samples came from peripheral blood alone, without thyroid tissue. The study found TRBV28, TRBJ1-2 and TRBJ2-5 favored in persistent disease. With a few thousand shared public clonotypes, persistent patients exceeded new patients, who shared roughly 920.

V shed 2 bases, J shed 5 bases, and the junction held 5 bases outside the gene matches. CDR1 is SQVTM, CDR2 ANQGSEA, per germline. The CDR3 is 13 residues long. The time point denotes: persistent/refractory GD, antithyroid drugs over 5 years with positive TRAb. Generation of the TCR library employed RNA extracted from PBMCs. Through Arm-PCR of CDR3 regions and iRepertoire HTBI primers, TCR beta libraries were built. Each CDR3 protein is one row after TCRdb ran MiXCR on the multiplex PCR reads. Counted here are around 300,000 distinct CDR3 sequences, more than 20% occurring once; the ten biggest clones make up approximately 60%. This clonotype was recorded many times. No antigen is known for it.

The receptor comes from a female donor with Graves disease. The J gene is TRBJ2-5, the V gene TRBV29-1, with TRBD2 matching 7 bases. Here the sequenced sample was peripheral blood mononuclear cells (PBMCs), taken when the disease was refractory, from a patient treated with antithyroid drugs. CDR3 in amino acids: CSVERAAGETQYF. The CDR3 DNA reads TGCAGCGTTGAAAGAGCAGCGGGGGAGACCCAGTACTTC.